These 10 T cell receptor beta chains share one sample of origin, sequenced in a study of beta chain features in type 1 diabetes. The isolated RNA, all of it, was reverse transcribed, so expressed TCRB transcripts were what got sequenced. Repertoires were generated with immunoSEQ multiplex PCR, while TCRdb's copy carries only in-frame clones and drops some. The sample holds about 240,000 clones; 25% to 30% are singletons and the top ten take roughly 4.1%. Input material: central memory CD4+ T cells from blood. The receptors here all came from a man under 40 in good health.

The chain joins TRBV7-2 to TRBJ2-1; D is ambiguous. This CDR3 is 13 amino acids long. The V end lost 0 bases, the J end lost 10 bases, and 10 bases lay between the germline ends. Germline V gene sequence: CDR1 SGHTA, CDR2 FQGNSA. CDR3 in DNA: TGTGCCAGCAGCTTAGCGCGCCTTTCCGAGCAGTTCTTC. This sequence encodes CASSLARLSEQFF.

This clone appeared a few times. The rearrangement joins TRBV30 to TRBJ2-5, with 7 bases lining up with TRBD2. In germline, CDR1 is GTSNPN, CDR2 SVGIG (reference sequence). This CDR3 contains 15 residues. V lost 3 bases and J lost 2; bases outside the gene matches: 9. CDR3 in DNA: TGTGCCTGGAGCGTCGGGAGCGGGGATCAAGAGACCCAGTACTTC. This translates into CAWSVGSGDQETQYF. Full variable domain (missing parts from reference TRBV30 and TRBJ2-5): SQTIHQWPATLVQPVGSPLSLECTVEGTSNPNLYWYRQAAGRGLQLLFYSVGIGQISSEVPQNLSASRPQDRQFILSSKKLLLSDSGFYLCAWSVGSGDQETQYFGPGTRLLVL.

The chain links TRBV11-2 to TRBJ2-1, with TRBD2 matching 13 bases. The V gene end was trimmed by 1 base and the J gene end by 10 bases; junction bases not matched to a gene: 1. The CDR3 consists of 14 residues. Germline CDR1 and CDR2: SGHAT and FQNNGV. The CDR3 sequence: CASSLVGLAGEQFF. The CDR3 DNA follows: TGTGCCAGCAGCTTAGTGGGACTAGCGGGAGAGCAGTTCTTC.

V gene TRBV25-1 combines with J gene TRBJ2-1; tentatively, D is TRBD1 (5 bases). The CDR3 runs to 13 residues. Deletions cut 6 bases from V and 6 bases from J, with 12 bases between. The germline V gene encodes CDR1 MGHDK and CDR2 SYGVNS. The chain's CDR3 is CASRGQALNEQFF. In DNA, the CDR3 is TGTGCCAGCAGGGGGCAGGCTCTCAATGAGCAGTTCTTC.

This clone has just a few counts. The chain combines TRBV4-3 with TRBJ2-1; 10 positions match TRBD2. The CDR3 spans 16 residues. V was clipped by 0 bases and J by 7 bases; unmatched bases: 6. Germline V gene sequence: CDR1 LGHNA, CDR2 YSLEER. CDR3 amino acids: CASSQDGLAGVNEQFF. The CDR3 DNA reads TGCGCCAGCAGCCAAGATGGCCTAGCGGGAGTAAATGAGCAGTTCTTC.

The table lists this clone with a few counts. The chain carries TRBV29-1 and TRBJ2-7; the D is unclear. This CDR3 region has 12 residues. Germline CDR1 SQVTM, CDR2 ANQGSEA. V lost 0 bases and J lost 5, with 8 bases in between. The CDR3 nucleotides are TGCAGCGTTGAAGATGGGGTGCACGAGCAGTACTTC. This sequence encodes CSVEDGVHEQYF.

The chain links TRBV15 to TRBJ2-1, with unresolved D. Germline lookup yields CDR1 LNHNV and CDR2 YYDKDF (reference sequence). This CDR3 contains 13 residues. The V end was cut by 4 bases, the J end by 9 bases, with 13 bases between. The CDR3 DNA reads as TGTGCCACCAGCACAGGATCGGCCTTTGAGCAGTTCTTC. Translating gives CATSTGSAFEQFF.

The chain employs TRBV7-9 and TRBJ2-1, with D possibly being TRBD2 (5 bases). Looked up from germline, CDR1 is SEHNR and CDR2 is FQNEAQ (reference sequence). The CDR3 is made up of 16 amino acids. V was trimmed by 5 bases and J by 3 bases, leaving 17 bases between them. CDR3 in amino acids: CASSHGLHKHYNEQFF. The CDR3, as DNA: TGTGCCAGCAGCCATGGACTCCATAAACACTACAATGAGCAGTTCTTC. The full variable domain, rest sourced from reference TRBV7-9 and TRBJ2-1, is DTGVSQNPRHKITKRGQNVTFRCDPISEHNRLYWYRQTLGQGPEFLTYFQNEAQLEKSRLLSDRFSAERPKGSFSTLEIQRTEQGDSAMYLCASSHGLHKHYNEQFFGPGTRLTVL.

V gene TRBV19 combines with J gene TRBJ2-1, with 12 bases matching TRBD2. Trimming took 4 bases from V and 0 from J; bases not matched to a gene: 4. The V gene's germline CDR1 is LNHDA and CDR2 SQIVND (reference sequence). The CDR3 runs 17 residues. CDR3 DNA sequence: TGTGCCAGTAGTAGACTAGCGGGAGAGCCCTCCTACAATGAGCAGTTCTTC. Amino acids: CASSRLAGEPSYNEQFF.

The chain has TRBV7-2 and TRBJ2-7; D ambiguous. The CDR3 totals 15 residues. V was pared by 4 bases and J by 2 bases, with 15 bases between. Germline CDR1 reads SGHTA; CDR2 reads FQGNSA. The CDR3 bases are TGTGCCAGCAGCTCACGAGGAGTGGCGACCTACGAGCAGTACTTC. Residues: CASSSRGVATYEQYF. The whole variable domain, filled in from reference TRBV7-2 and TRBJ2-7, reads GAGVSQSPSNKVTEKGKDVELRCDPISGHTALYWYRQSLGQGLEFLIYFQGNSAPDKSGLPSDRFSAERTGGSVSTLTIQRTQQEDSAVYLCASSSRGVATYEQYFGPGTRLTVT.